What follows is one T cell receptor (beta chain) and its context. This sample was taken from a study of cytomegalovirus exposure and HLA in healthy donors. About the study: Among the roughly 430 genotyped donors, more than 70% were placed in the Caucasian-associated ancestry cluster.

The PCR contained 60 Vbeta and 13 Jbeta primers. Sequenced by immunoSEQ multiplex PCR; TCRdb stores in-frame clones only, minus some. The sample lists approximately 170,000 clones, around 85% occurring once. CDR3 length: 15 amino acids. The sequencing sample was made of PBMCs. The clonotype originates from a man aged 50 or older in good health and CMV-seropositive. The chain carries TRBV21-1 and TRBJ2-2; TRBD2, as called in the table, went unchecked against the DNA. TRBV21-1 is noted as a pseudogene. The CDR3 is CARWQGLAETGELFF. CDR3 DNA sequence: TGTGCCAGATGGCAGGGACTAGCGGAAACCGGGGAGCTGTTTTTT.